This TCR beta chain is from a study of cytomegalovirus exposure and HLA in healthy donors. Study findings and constraints: Prior analysis indicated that the majority of TCR beta V segments exhibited productivity approximately 87% or approximately 30% of the time. The study put under 200 TCR beta chains on its list as cytomegalovirus-associated. Later, an analysis found that common viral pathogens appeared to be linked with several of the most significant clusters.

The PCR used 60 Vbeta and 13 Jbeta primers. TCRdb's copy holds only in-frame clones and misses some; the assay was immunoSEQ multiplex PCR. The sample includes some 140,000 clones, 73% of them seen just once. In germline, CDR1 is MNHNY, CDR2 SVGAGI (reference sequence). Unmatched junction bases numbered 6, after V lost 4 bases and J lost 8 bases. The CDR3 is made up of 14 amino acids. Concerning this clone: What it binds is unknown.

The chain is built from TRBV6-6 and TRBJ1-2; 11 bases align to TRBD1. The sequenced material came from PBMCs. The clonotype comes from a woman between 40 and 55 years old in good health and CMV-seronegative. The chain's CDR3 is CASSSGQGASGYTF. CDR3 sequence (DNA): TGTGCCAGCAGTTCAGGACAGGGGGCAAGCGGCTACACCTTC.